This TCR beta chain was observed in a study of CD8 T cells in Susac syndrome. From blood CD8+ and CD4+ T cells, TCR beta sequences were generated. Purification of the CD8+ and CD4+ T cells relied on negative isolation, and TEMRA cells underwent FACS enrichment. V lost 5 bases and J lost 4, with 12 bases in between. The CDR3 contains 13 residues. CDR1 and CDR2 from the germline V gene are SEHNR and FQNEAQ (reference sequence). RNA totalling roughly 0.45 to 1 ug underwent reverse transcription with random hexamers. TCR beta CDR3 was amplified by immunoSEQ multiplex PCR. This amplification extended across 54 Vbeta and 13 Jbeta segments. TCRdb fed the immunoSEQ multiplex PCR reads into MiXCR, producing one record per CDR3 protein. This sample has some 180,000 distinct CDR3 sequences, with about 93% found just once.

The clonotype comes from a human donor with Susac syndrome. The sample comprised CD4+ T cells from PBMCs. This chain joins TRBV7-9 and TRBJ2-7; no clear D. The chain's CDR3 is CASSHINKYEQYF. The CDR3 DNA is TGTGCCAGCAGCCATATCAATAAGTACGAGCAGTACTTC. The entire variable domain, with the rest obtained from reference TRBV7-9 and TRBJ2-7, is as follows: DTGVSQNPRHKITKRGQNVTFRCDPISEHNRLYWYRQTLGQGPEFLTYFQNEAQLEKSRLLSDRFSAERPKGSFSTLEIQRTEQGDSAMYLCASSHINKYEQYFGPGTRLTVT.